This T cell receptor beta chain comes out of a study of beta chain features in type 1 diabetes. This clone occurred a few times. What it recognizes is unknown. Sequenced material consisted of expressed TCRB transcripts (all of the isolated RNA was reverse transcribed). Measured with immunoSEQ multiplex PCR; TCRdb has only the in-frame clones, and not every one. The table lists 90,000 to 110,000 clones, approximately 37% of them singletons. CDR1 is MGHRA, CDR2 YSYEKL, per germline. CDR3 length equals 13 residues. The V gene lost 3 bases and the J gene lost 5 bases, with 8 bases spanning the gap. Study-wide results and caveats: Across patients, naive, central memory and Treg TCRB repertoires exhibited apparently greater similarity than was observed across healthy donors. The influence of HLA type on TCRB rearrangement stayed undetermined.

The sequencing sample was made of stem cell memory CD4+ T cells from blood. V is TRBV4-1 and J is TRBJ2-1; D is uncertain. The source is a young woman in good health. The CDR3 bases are TGCGCCAGCAGCCAGATAGCCAACAATGAGCAGTTCTTC. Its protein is CASSQIANNEQFF.